This T cell receptor (beta chain) derives from a study of blood T cell repertoires in COVID-19. Profiled with immunoSEQ multiplex PCR; TCRdb holds only in-frame clones, not every one. The sample yields over 250,000 clones, 70% to 85% seen once. The receptor comes from a human donor with COVID-19, enrolled during active disease. The donor label of this sample is uncertain. Source material: peripheral blood.

CDR3 in amino acids: CASSQDGNYGYTF. In DNA, the CDR3 is TGTGCCAGCAGTCAAGACGGGAACTATGGCTACACCTTC. The rearrangement links TRBV12-3 or TRBV12-4 to TRBJ1-2; D remains ambiguous. With 5 bases removed from V and 2 bases from J, the gap between germline ends came to 9 bases. This CDR3 has 13 residues.